This T cell receptor (beta chain) was retrieved from a study of identical twins. This CDR3 comprises 13 residues. This clonotype was seen a few times. One entry per CDR3 protein, called by TCRdb with MiXCR from the 5' RACE reads. Found here are 1.5 million to 2 million distinct CDR3 sequences, under 35% of them singletons; the top ten hold roughly 0.3%. Sequenced sample: cord blood. V is TRBV21-1 and J is TRBJ2-4; TRBD1, the table's D call, lacks a check against the DNA. Matching the DNA end better, TRBJ2-7 makes the J call doubtful. TRBV21-1 is deemed a pseudogene. The TCR comes from a newborn girl in good health. CDR3 nucleotides: TGTGCCAGCAGCAAAGCAAAGGGGAACGAGCAGTACTTC. This sequence encodes CASSKAKGNEQYF.